Listed here is a single TCR beta chain. One base separates it from a far larger clone, so it is likely a read error. The data derive from a study of prognosis after radiotherapy for stage I lung cancer. The TCR beta CDR3 region was amplified from genomic DNA, with two rounds of multiplex PCR being used for the amplification. Specific primers for each TRBV and TRBJ gene were what first-round PCR used. TCRdb re-called the multiplex PCR reads through MiXCR, storing one row per CDR3 protein. The sample holds approximately 13,000 distinct CDR3 sequences, about 32% seen once. The germline gives CDR1 KGHDR, CDR2 SFDVKD. CDR3 length: 14 amino acids.

Sequencing was performed on PBMCs, taken before or after stereotactic body radiation therapy (not recorded which). The V gene is TRBV24-1, the J gene TRBJ2-5; 10 bases fit TRBD2. This receptor was identified in a donor over 45 with non-small cell lung cancer. CDR3 loop: CATRAGGPYNEQLF. The CDR3 nucleotides are TGTGCCACGCGAGCGGGAGGGCCTTACAATGAGCAGCTCTTC.